The present TCR beta chain was sequenced within a study of metastatic and nonmetastatic thyroid tumors. Study information: Repertoires of blood and of tissue (tumor or nodule) from malignant and benign thyroid patients were compared. Study observations and caveats: TCR beta diversity was reportedly significantly higher in malignant thyroid tumors than benign nodules, in blood and tumor.

V trimming: 2 bases; J trimming: 2 bases; junction bases outside the gene matches: 4. Germline loops: CDR1 MNHEY, CDR2 SVGAGI. There are 15 residues in the CDR3. By share of the sample, this clone is medium-sized (0.01 to 0.1%). Its antigen remains unknown. TCRdb re-clonotyped the PCR reads through MiXCR. The sample includes about 6,400 clones, approximately 16% seen only once; the top ten take roughly 11%. All patients were treatment-naive before thyroid surgery. The clonotype was recovered from a male donor with papillary thyroid cancer or a benign thyroid nodule (not recorded which). Some clones in this sample may be carry-over from other donors' samples. Material for sequencing was tumor tissue. This chain uses TRBV6-5 with TRBJ1-1; 8 bases agree with TRBD1. CDR3: CASSYNTGGNTEAFF. The CDR3 DNA follows: TGTGCCAGCAGTTACAACACAGGGGGTAACACTGAAGCTTTCTTT.